This T cell receptor beta chain was documented in a study of blood T cell repertoires in COVID-19 (dated by TCRdb to 2020 to 2022). Background for the entire study: Samples from collaborators originated in the United States, Italy and Spain and spanned both the acute and convalescent phases of COVID-19. The material from the prospective study consisted of cDNA or gDNA derived from T cells, B-cell-depleted T cells, or PBMCs. Subjects who had been exposed to COVID-19, were actively infected with it, or had recovered from it provided the deeply sampled blood TCRbeta repertoires that made up the dataset. A freely available public database, intended as a resource for researchers studying the immune response to SARS-CoV-2, is where the repertoires were released. Samples came from the ongoing ImmuneRACE study (first 160 participants) plus 1,254 subjects from 6 global collaborators. Sample metadata almost always included a de-identified subject ID, COVID-19 status, age in years and sex. Where available, HLA class I and class II types were obtained from metadata supplied by the sample provider rather than from assay-based typing.

The immunoSEQ Assay, a bias-controlled multiplex PCR, was used to amplify TCRbeta CDR3 regions from genomic DNA. In the paper's pipeline: Nucleated cell counts per sample were estimated from amplification of reference gene primers within the assay. To quantify the absolute abundance of each unique TCRbeta CDR3 rearrangement, sequence reads were collapsed and filtered. For each sample, productive Simpson clonality was calculated as the square root of Simpson's diversity index over productive rearrangements. Sourced from immuneACCESS, this table was stored by TCRdb with only in-frame sequences that have V and J called. A share of the clones is absent; for the studies checked, an unresolved V gene accounts for under half, and the remainder has no known explanation. That table is the source of V, J and clone size, and D and trimming were worked out from the DNA. This sample holds over 200,000 clones; 80% to 90% were observed only once. Less than 2.5% of the sample comes from the top ten.

From the germline V gene, CDR1 is MNHEY and CDR2 is SVGAGI. The germline V end is reduced by 7 bases and the J end by 9 bases; junction bases left unmatched: 12. The CDR3 runs 14 residues from the cysteine to the phenylalanine. The only DNA kept is the CDR3, 42 bases in frame from the first base. Participants in the prospective study were aged roughly 18 to 90 years, lived in about two dozen United States geographic areas, and enrolled through a virtual design. In the prospective study, participants were assigned to cohorts based on the clinical history participants reported in a screening survey and a study questionnaire. Recovered participants in ImmuneRACE Cohort 3 were defined by two consecutive negative NP/OP PCR tests, clearance by a healthcare professional, or resolution of symptoms. In the prospective study, whole blood, serum and a nasopharyngeal or oropharyngeal swab were collected from each participant by mobile phlebotomists. Additional blood draws and questionnaires over a 2-month period could optionally be provided by prospective study participants. Before DNA extraction, prospective study blood samples were shipped either frozen or at room temperature.

Points the paper makes about the study in general: How much clinical and demographic metadata was included differed by source and by participant, and the metadata was provided uncurated.

To note about this clone: Its recognized antigen is unknown. Base qualities were left out, and no much larger clone turns up one base away.

This receptor was obtained from a woman aged 50 to 60 who had recovered from COVID-19. Recombination linked TRBV6-5 to TRBJ1-5; 7 bases in the junction line up with TRBD1. Sequencing was carried out using PBMCs or T cells enriched from blood (not recorded which). The sequenced DNA: TGTGCCAGCAAAACAGGGGCTGAGGGTCGGCCCCAGCATTTT. Translated, this gives CASKTGAEGRPQHF.